This T cell receptor (beta chain) stems from a study of PD-1 blockade in classical Hodgkin lymphoma. CDR1 SNHLY and CDR2 FYNNEI come from the germline V gene. The CDR3 length is 15 residues. With V trimmed by 4 bases and J by 4 bases, 7 bases remained unmatched. Here immunoSEQ multiplex PCR was the method, and the copy in TCRdb shows in-frame clones only, minus some. Among thousands of clones, around 84% were seen once, and the ten largest hold roughly 2.6%. Time point defined: newly diagnosed, previously untreated cHL patient sample. Negative magnetic selection isolated CD4+ T cells from thawed PBMCs.

The TCR originated in a human donor with classical Hodgkin lymphoma. V gene TRBV2 combines with J gene TRBJ2-1, with 7 bases aligning to TRBD2. Input material: CD4+ T cells from blood. In DNA, the CDR3 is TGTGCCAGCAGTGGGGAGGGGAGCTTTTACAATGAGCAGTTCTTC. This codes for CASSGEGSFYNEQFF.